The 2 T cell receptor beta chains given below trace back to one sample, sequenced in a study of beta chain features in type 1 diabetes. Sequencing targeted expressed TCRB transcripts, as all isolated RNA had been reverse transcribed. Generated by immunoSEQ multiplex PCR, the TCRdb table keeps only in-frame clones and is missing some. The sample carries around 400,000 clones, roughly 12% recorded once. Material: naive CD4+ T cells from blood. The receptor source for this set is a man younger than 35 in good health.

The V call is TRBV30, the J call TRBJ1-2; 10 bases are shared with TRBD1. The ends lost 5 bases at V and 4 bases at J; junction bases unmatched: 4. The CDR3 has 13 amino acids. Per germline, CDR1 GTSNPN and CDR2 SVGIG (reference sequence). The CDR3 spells CAWGTGEGYGYTF. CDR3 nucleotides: TGTGCCTGGGGGACAGGGGAAGGCTATGGCTACACCTTC.

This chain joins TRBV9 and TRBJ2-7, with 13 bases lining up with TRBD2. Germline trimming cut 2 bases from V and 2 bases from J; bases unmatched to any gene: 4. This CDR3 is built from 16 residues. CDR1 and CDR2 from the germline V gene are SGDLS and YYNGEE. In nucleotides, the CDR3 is TGTGCCAGCAGCGTCGGACTAGCGGGAGAAGCCTACGAGCAGTACTTC. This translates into CASSVGLAGEAYEQYF.